This entry is about one TCR beta chain. Its antigen is currently unknown. Produced via immunoSEQ multiplex PCR; TCRdb's table is partial and in-frame only. The sample has almost 100,000 clones; around nine tenths are singletons. The sample originates from a study of PD-1 blockade in classical Hodgkin lymphoma. Findings of the study overall: CD8+ TCR diversity did not rise significantly by C4D1, unlike CD4+. Healthy donors were reported to have higher baseline TCR diversity than newly diagnosed patients. Later analyses included only patients treated at least 1 year post-ASCT. Repertoire difference causes, possibly disease activity or prior therapy, remain undefined.

The CDR3 has 13 residues. Trimming stripped 3 bases from V and 8 bases from J, with 13 bases between. Germline V CDR1 and CDR2: MNHEY, SMNVEV (reference sequence). In every patient, relapse followed autologous stem cell transplantation, while exposure to brentuximab vedotin differed. The sequences come from peripheral blood mononuclear cells (PBMCs), collected at baseline. This receptor was obtained from a human donor with classical Hodgkin lymphoma. The gene calls are TRBV27 and TRBJ1-2; D unresolved. The CDR3 loop is CASSFDARRGYTF. The DNA of the CDR3 is TGTGCCAGCAGTTTCGATGCGAGGAGAGGCTACACCTTC.